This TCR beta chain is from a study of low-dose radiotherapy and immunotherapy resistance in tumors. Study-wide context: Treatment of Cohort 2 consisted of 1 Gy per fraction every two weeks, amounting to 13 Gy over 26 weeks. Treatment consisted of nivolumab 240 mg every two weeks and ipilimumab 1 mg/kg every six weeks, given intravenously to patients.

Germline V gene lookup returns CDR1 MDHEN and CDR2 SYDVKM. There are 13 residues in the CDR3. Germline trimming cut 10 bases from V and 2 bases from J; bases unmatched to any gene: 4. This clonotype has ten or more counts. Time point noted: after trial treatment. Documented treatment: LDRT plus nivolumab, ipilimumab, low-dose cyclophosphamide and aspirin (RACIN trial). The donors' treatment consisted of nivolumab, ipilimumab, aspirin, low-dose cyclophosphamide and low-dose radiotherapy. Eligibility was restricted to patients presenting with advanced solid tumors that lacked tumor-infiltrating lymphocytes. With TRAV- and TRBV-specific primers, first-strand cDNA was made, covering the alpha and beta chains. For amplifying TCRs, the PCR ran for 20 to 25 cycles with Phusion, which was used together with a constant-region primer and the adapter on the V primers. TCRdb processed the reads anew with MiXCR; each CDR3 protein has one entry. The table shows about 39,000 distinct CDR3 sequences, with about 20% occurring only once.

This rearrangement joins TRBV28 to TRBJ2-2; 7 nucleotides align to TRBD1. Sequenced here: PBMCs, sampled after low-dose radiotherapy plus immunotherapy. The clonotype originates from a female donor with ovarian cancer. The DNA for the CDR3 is TGTGCCACCCACAGGGGAAACACCGGGGAGCTGTTTTTT. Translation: CATHRGNTGELFF.